The rows below give T cell receptor beta chains drawn from one sample of a study of cytomegalovirus exposure and HLA in healthy donors. The table came from immunoSEQ multiplex PCR; TCRdb's copy has only in-frame clones and leaves some out. The repertoire includes about 140,000 clones, over 50% of them detected once, and approximately 1.6% sits in the top ten. The specimen sequenced was PBMCs. The receptors were sampled from a human donor in good health. Both conserved end residues are part of each CDR3. The D gene is left open where the match is weak. Size is stated for part of the rows, as once, few or many counts, or as a class when the clone is expanded.

cdr3_length j_call v_call clone_size d_call cdr3_nt cdr3_aa
21 TRBJ2-1 TRBV9 . TRBD2 TGTGCCAGCAGCCACCCCGGACCCACTAGCGGGGAGGTGAAATCCTACAATGAGCAGTTCTTC CASSHPGPTSGEVKSYNEQFF
14 TRBJ2-3 TRBV19 . TRBD1 TGTGCCAGTAGTGCCCAGGGGGACCCAGATACGCAGTATTTT CASSAQGDPDTQYF
13 TRBJ1-1 TRBV19 few . TGTGCCAGTAGCGCCCAGGGGAACACTGAAGCTTTCTTT CASSAQGNTEAFF
15 TRBJ1-3 TRBV28 . . TGTGCCAGCAGCCTTTCCGGGACATTGGGAAACACCATATATTTT CASSLSGTLGNTIYF
18 TRBJ1-1 TRBV13 . TRBD1 TGTGCCAGCAGCTCAGCCGGGACAGGGGGCGGATGGGACACTGAAGCTTTCTTT CASSSAGTGGGWDTEAFF
13 TRBJ2-7 TRBV7-2 . . TGTGCCAGCAGCCCCCCGACAGCCTACGAGCAGTACTTC CASSPPTAYEQYF
13 TRBJ2-1 TRBV28 . . TGTGCCAGCAGCACCGGGAACCACAATGAGCAGTTCTTC CASSTGNHNEQFF
16 TRBJ2-2 TRBV28 . TRBD2 TGTGCCAGCAGTTTGGGAGGGGTTTGGTCCGCCGGGGAGCTGTTTTTT CASSLGGVWSAGELFF
15 TRBJ2-7 TRBV19 . TRBD2 TGTGCCAGTAGTACGGGACTAGCGGGGATCTACGAGCAGTACTTC CASSTGLAGIYEQYF
13 TRBJ2-1 TRBV6-6 . TRBD2 TGTGCCAGTACTAGCGGGGATTACAATGAGCAGTTCTTC CASTSGDYNEQFF
15 TRBJ2-6 TRBV19 few . TGTGCCAGTAGTACCCGGGGTTCTGGGGCCAACGTCCTGACTTTC CASSTRGSGANVLTF
15 TRBJ1-2 TRBV14 . . TGTGCCAGCAGCCCCCGGGGTCGTGCTAACTATGGCTACACCTTC CASSPRGRANYGYTF
14 TRBJ2-7 TRBV11-3 . . TGTGCCAGCAGCTCAGGGGGGTCTTCATACGAGCAGTACTTC CASSSGGSSYEQYF
16 TRBJ2-2 TRBV18 . . TGTGCCAGCTCACCCAGAAGCGTCCTGAACACCGGGGAGCTGTTTTTT CASSPRSVLNTGELFF
15 TRBJ2-7 TRBV5-6 few TRBD2 TGTGCCAGCAGCTTGGCCGGTTTAGCGGGACACGAGCAGTACTTC CASSLAGLAGHEQYF
14 TRBJ2-2 TRBV19 . TRBD1 TGTGCCAGTAGGCCGGACAGGGTCACCGGGGAGCTGTTTTTT CASRPDRVTGELFF
14 TRBJ2-2 TRBV6-5 . . TGTGCCAGCATGGCCAGTTCGCGGTCCGGGGAGCTGTTTTTT CASMASSRSGELFF
16 TRBJ1-5 TRBV6-6 . . TGTGCCAGCAGTTACTCGATAACGGTGGGCAATCAGCCCCAGCATTTT CASSYSITVGNQPQHF
15 TRBJ2-7 TRBV9 . TRBD2 TGCGCCAGCAGCGTAGACGGACTAGCGGGCTACGAGCAGTACTTC CASSVDGLAGYEQYF
15 TRBJ1-5 TRBV6-5 . TRBD1 TGTGCCAGCAGGAGACAGGGGGCCCGCAATCAGCCCCAGCATTTT CASRRQGARNQPQHF
13 TRBJ2-3 TRBV6-5 . . TGTGCCAGCAGTTGGACTATTGGGGATACGCAGTATTTT CASSWTIGDTQYF
14 TRBJ2-3 TRBV5-1 . TRBD2 TGCGCCAGCACACTAGCGGGAAGCACAGATACGCAGTATTTT CASTLAGSTDTQYF
15 TRBJ2-7 TRBV13 . TRBD2 TGTGCCAGCAGCTCGACTAGCGGGAGGCCCTACGAGCAGTACTTC CASSSTSGRPYEQYF
16 TRBJ2-5 TRBV28 few TRBD1 TGTGCCAGCAGGACGGAAGGGACAGGGGGCGCCGAGACCCAGTACTTC CASRTEGTGGAETQYF
15 TRBJ2-7 TRBV28 . TRBD2 TGTGCCAGCAGTAGACTAGCGGAGGGGATGGGCGAGCAGTACTTC CASSRLAEGMGEQYF
15 TRBJ2-7 TRBV6-5 few . TGTGCCAGCAGTTACTCGGGGGGGCTCTCCTACGAGCAGTACTTC CASSYSGGLSYEQYF
15 TRBJ2-7 TRBV6-5 . TRBD2 TGTGCCAGCAGTTACTCTCCAGCGGGAGGCTACGAGCAGTACTTC CASSYSPAGGYEQYF
15 TRBJ2-7 TRBV27 . . TGTGCCAGCAGTCCTCAGCCGACAGGACTCTACGAGCAGTACTTC CASSPQPTGLYEQYF
14 TRBJ2-7 TRBV7-3 . . TGTGCCAGCAGCTTAAATCCAGGCCCCTACGAGCAGTACTTC CASSLNPGPYEQYF
15 TRBJ1-3 TRBV5-5 . . TGTGCCAGCAGCTGGTCCACAGGGACAGGAAACACCATATATTTT CASSWSTGTGNTIYF
17 TRBJ2-1 TRBV9 . . TGTGCCAGCAGCCCACCTCCCCGGGCTAGCAGATACAATGAGCAGTTCTTC CASSPPPRASRYNEQFF
15 TRBJ2-7 TRBV7-3 . TRBD2 TGTGCCAGCAGCCCCCAAGCGGGAGGTTCCTACGAGCAGTACTTC CASSPQAGGSYEQYF
14 TRBJ2-5 TRBV12-5 . TRBD1 TGTGCTAGTGGGGGAACAGGGGCACAAGAGACCCAGTACTTC CASGGTGAQETQYF
16 TRBJ1-1 TRBV27 . TRBD1 TGTGCCAGCAGTCGGAGGGCTACCGTCCAGGGGGCTGAAGCTTTCTTT CASSRRATVQGAEAFF
11 TRBJ2-1 TRBV6-5 . . TGTGCCAGCGCCATACGGGGTGAGCAGTTCTTC CASAIRGEQFF
12 TRBJ1-1 TRBV28 . . TGTGCCAGCAGAACTCTCAGGGGTGAAGCTTTCTTT CASRTLRGEAFF
15 TRBJ2-7 TRBV6-5 . TRBD1 TGTGCCAGCAGACGGACAGGCATGAGCTCCTACGAGCAGTACTTC CASRRTGMSSYEQYF
16 TRBJ2-3 TRBV19 . . TGTGCCAGTAGTATCCGCCGGGGAGGTAAACACGGTACGCAGTATTTT CASSIRRGGKHGTQYF
16 TRBJ2-3 TRBV11-2 . TRBD2 TGTGCCAGCAGCTTAGTAGGCGGGGGAAGGGCAGATACGCAGTATTTT CASSLVGGGRADTQYF
15 TRBJ2-7 TRBV6-5 . TRBD1 TGTGCCAGCAGTTATTCGCGGACAGGATCGGCCGAGCAGTACTTC CASSYSRTGSAEQYF
17 TRBJ2-2 TRBV4-1 once . TGCGCCAGCTCCAGGCTAGCTTCCACCTCGAACACCGGGGAGCTGTTTTTT CASSRLASTSNTGELFF
17 TRBJ2-6 TRBV9 . . TGTGCCAGCAGCGTACGGTCCGGGGACTCTGGGGCCAACGTCCTGACTTTC CASSVRSGDSGANVLTF
14 TRBJ2-4 TRBV28 few . TGTGCCAGCAGGGAGGGACAGCCGAGGAACATTCAGTACTTC CASREGQPRNIQYF
16 TRBJ2-7 TRBV6-5 . TRBD2 TGTGCCAGCAGTTACTCGAGGACTAGCGGAACCTACGAGCAGTACTTC CASSYSRTSGTYEQYF
13 TRBJ1-1 TRBV7-7 . . TGTGCCAGCTCCAGACTCACGAACACTGAAGCTTTCTTT CASSRLTNTEAFF
17 TRBJ2-7 TRBV21-1 . . TGTGCCAGCAGCAAAGATCCTGCAGGGGGATATGGATACGAGCAGTACTTC CASSKDPAGGYGYEQYF
15 TRBJ1-2 TRBV9 . . TGTGCCAGCAGCGCACCCGCCAGACATCTCGATGGCTACACCTTC CASSAPARHLDGYTF
16 TRBJ2-5 TRBV18 few TRBD1 TGTGCCAGCTCACCACTCGCAGGGGGCGATAGGGAGACCCAGTACTTC CASSPLAGGDRETQYF
15 TRBJ2-7 TRBV9 few . TGTGCCAGCAGCGAGGGCGGTGGGGCGGCTTACGAGCAGTACTTC CASSEGGGAAYEQYF
13 TRBJ1-2 TRBV28 . TRBD1 TGTGCCAGCAGGCGACAGGGTTACTATGGCTACACCTTC CASRRQGYYGYTF
16 TRBJ2-1 TRBV7-3 . TRBD2 TGTGCCAGCAGCTTAACGGGGGCGGGAGGGCGGAATGAGCAGTTCTTC CASSLTGAGGRNEQFF
15 TRBJ2-5 TRBV27 . . TGTGCCAGCAGTACAATTCGGGACTACCAAGAGACCCAGTACTTC CASSTIRDYQETQYF
15 TRBJ2-7 TRBV6-1 . TRBD1 TGTGCCAGCAGTGAGGGACAGGCGTGGTCCTACGAGCAGTACTTC CASSEGQAWSYEQYF
16 TRBJ2-1 TRBV28 . TRBD2 TGTGCCAGCAGTTACGGTCTAGCGGGTGGTTGGGATGAGCAGTTCTTC CASSYGLAGGWDEQFF
15 TRBJ1-4 TRBV28 . TRBD1 TGTGCCAGCAGTGCACCGGGACAGTTAAATGAAAAACTGTTTTTT CASSAPGQLNEKLFF
14 TRBJ1-1 TRBV29-1 . . TGCAGCGTGGCCGTGAGCCCAGGGCGGACTGAAGCTTTCTTT CSVAVSPGRTEAFF
16 TRBJ1-3 TRBV28 . . TGTGCCAGCTCCCCAACGCGCGGAGACTCTGGAAACACCATATATTTT CASSPTRGDSGNTIYF